The 6 T cell receptor beta chains given below trace back to one sample, sequenced in a study of blood T cell repertoires in COVID-19. Libraries were prepared by immunoSEQ multiplex PCR; TCRdb keeps only in-frame clonotypes and omits some of them. The sample lists roughly 280,000 clones, approximately 90% occurring once. Sequencing input: PBMCs or T cells enriched from blood (not recorded which). The receptors were sampled from a man between 40 and 49 years old who had been exposed to COVID-19.

V usage is TRBV9 and J usage is TRBJ2-3, with TRBD2 identical over 7 bases. In germline, CDR1 is SGDLS, CDR2 YYNGEE. J was trimmed by 5 bases and V by 4 bases; bases with no gene match: 7. The CDR3 has 14 residues. In DNA, the CDR3 is TGTGCCAGCAGCTATACGGGAGGCTTAGATACGCAGTATTTT. As protein: CASSYTGGLDTQYF.

The chain links TRBV11-2 to TRBJ2-7; D may be TRBD2 (5 bases). The CDR3 is 19 amino acids. Germline V lookup: CDR1 SGHAT, CDR2 FQNNGV. The germline V and J ends were trimmed by 4 bases and 0 bases, with 25 bases remaining between them. The CDR3 protein is CASSSTKPWESVFSYEQYF. As DNA, the CDR3 is TGTGCCAGCAGCTCCACGAAACCCTGGGAGTCCGTTTTCTCCTACGAGCAGTACTTC. The complete variable domain, with remaining parts taken from reference TRBV11-2 and TRBJ2-7, reads EAGVAQSPRYKIIEKRQSVAFWCNPISGHATLYWYQQILGQGPKLLIQFQNNGVVDDSQLPKDRFSAERLKGVDSTLKIQPAKLEDSAVYLCASSSTKPWESVFSYEQYFGPGTRLTVT.

The rearrangement links TRBV28 to TRBJ1-2, with 7 positions matching TRBD1. V was pared by 2 bases and J by 7 bases, with 7 bases of the junction left unmatched. Germline lookup yields CDR1 MDHEN and CDR2 SYDVKM. CDR3 length: 14 amino acids. The CDR3 protein is CASSLHRGLGGYTF. The CDR3 DNA follows: TGTGCCAGCAGTTTACACAGGGGATTAGGTGGCTACACCTTC.

The chain has TRBV7-9 and TRBJ1-1; 10 bases agree with TRBD1. Germline CDR1 and CDR2: SEHNR and FQNEAQ (reference sequence). The CDR3 is 15 amino acids. Trimming took 5 bases from V and 3 from J; bases not matched to a gene: 6. This chain's CDR3 is CASSQTGGVDTEAFF. CDR3 DNA sequence: TGTGCCAGCAGCCAGACAGGGGGCGTAGACACTGAAGCTTTCTTT.

The sample holds one count of this clone. The rearrangement uses TRBV2 and TRBJ1-5; tentative D call: TRBD1 (6 bases). Per the germline V gene, CDR1 is SNHLY and CDR2 is FYNNEI. The CDR3 has 15 residues. V lost 7 bases, J lost 0 bases, and 13 bases lay in between. The CDR3 loop is CASTRDTYSNQPQHF. CDR3 DNA: TGTGCCAGCACTAGGGACACTTATAGCAATCAGCCCCAGCATTTT.

The chain carries TRBV3-1 (or the pseudogene TRBV3-2) and TRBJ2-3; D is perhaps TRBD2 (6 bases). V was clipped by 2 bases and J by 2 bases, with 14 bases between them. Per germline, CDR1 LGHDT and CDR2 YNNKEL (reference sequence). The CDR3 totals 16 residues. CDR3 DNA: TGTGCCAGCAGCCAAACGACTGCGCGGGACACAGATACGCAGTATTTT. This encodes CASSQTTARDTDTQYF.